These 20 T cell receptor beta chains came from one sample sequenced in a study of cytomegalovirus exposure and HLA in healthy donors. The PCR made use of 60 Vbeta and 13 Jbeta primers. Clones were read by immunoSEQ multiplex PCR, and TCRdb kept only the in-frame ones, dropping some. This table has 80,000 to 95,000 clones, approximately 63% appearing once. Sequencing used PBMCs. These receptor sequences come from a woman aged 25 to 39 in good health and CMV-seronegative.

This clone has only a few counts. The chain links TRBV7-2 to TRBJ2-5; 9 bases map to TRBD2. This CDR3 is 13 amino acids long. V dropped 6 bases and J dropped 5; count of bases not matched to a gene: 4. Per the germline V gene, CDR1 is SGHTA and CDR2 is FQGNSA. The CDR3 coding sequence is TGTGCCAGCAGGGGGGCGGGGGGGGAGACCCAGTACTTC. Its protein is CASRGAGGETQYF.

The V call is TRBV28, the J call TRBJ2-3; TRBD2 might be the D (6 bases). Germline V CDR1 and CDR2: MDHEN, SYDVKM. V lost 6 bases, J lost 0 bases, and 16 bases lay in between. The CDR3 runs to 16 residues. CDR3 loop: CASSPLAPFSTDTQYF. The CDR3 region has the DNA TGTGCCAGCAGCCCTCTAGCGCCGTTTAGCACAGATACGCAGTATTTT.

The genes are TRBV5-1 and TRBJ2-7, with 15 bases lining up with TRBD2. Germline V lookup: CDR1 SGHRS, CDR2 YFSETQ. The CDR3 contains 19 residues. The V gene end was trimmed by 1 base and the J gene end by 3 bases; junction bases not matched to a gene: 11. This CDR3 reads CASSLSWTSGGAALYEQYF. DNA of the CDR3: TGCGCCAGCAGCTTGTCTTGGACTAGCGGGGGGGCCGCCCTCTACGAGCAGTACTTC.

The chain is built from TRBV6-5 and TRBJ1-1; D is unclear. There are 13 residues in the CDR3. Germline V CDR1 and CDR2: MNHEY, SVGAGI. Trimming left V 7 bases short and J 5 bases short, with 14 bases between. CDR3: CASTRGVWTEAFF. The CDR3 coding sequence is TGTGCCAGCACCAGAGGTGTTTGGACTGAAGCTTTCTTT.

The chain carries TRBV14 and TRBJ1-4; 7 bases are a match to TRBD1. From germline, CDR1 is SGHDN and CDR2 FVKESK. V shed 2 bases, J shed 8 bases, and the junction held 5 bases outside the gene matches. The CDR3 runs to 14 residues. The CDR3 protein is CASSQTGVREKLFF. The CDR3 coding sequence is TGTGCCAGCAGCCAAACAGGGGTTAGAGAAAAACTGTTTTTT.

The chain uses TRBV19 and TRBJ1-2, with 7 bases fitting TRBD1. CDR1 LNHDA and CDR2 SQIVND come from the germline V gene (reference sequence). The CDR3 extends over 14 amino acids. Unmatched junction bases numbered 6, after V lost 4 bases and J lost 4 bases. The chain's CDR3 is CASSTGDRVYGYTF. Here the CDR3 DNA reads TGTGCCAGTAGTACGGGGGACAGAGTCTATGGCTACACCTTC.

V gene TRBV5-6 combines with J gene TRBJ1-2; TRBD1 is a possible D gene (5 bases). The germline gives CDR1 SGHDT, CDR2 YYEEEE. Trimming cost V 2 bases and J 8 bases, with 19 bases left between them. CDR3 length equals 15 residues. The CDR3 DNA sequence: TGTGCCAGCAGCTTTTTGGCCAGGGTGGTTAGGGGCTACACCTTC. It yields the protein CASSFLARVVRGYTF.

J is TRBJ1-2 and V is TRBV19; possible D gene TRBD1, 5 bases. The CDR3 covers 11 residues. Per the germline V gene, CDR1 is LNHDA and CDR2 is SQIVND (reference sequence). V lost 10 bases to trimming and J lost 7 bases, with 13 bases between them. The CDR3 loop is CATKTVAGYTF. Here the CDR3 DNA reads TGTGCCACCAAGACAGTGGCTGGCTACACCTTC.

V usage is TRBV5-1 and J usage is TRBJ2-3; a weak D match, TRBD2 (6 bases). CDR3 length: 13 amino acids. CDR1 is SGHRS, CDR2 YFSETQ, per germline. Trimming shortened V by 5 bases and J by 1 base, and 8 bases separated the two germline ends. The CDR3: CASSSGGTDTQYF. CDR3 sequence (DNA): TGCGCCAGCAGTTCGGGAGGCACAGATACGCAGTATTTT.

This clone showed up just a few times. The chain's CDR3 is CATSRALGLAGPGELFF. CDR3 in DNA: TGTGCCACCAGCAGAGCCTTGGGACTAGCGGGCCCCGGGGAGCTGTTTTTT. The chain has TRBV15 and TRBJ2-2; TRBD2 aligns across 12 bases. The CDR3 length is 17 residues. V lost 1 base, J lost 6 bases, and 6 bases stayed unmatched. Germline-derived CDR1 and CDR2 are LNHNV and YYDKDF (reference sequence).

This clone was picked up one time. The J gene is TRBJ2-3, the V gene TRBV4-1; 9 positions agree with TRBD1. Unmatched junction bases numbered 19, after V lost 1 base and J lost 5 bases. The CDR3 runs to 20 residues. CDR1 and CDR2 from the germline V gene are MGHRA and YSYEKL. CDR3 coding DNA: TGCGCCAGCAGCCAAGGGTTAAACATTGTGGGGACAGGGAACATAGATACGCAGTATTTT. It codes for CASSQGLNIVGTGNIDTQYF.

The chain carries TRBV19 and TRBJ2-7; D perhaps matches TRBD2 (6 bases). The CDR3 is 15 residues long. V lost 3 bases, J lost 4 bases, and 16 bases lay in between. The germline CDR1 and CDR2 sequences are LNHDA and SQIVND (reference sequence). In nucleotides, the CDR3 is TGTGCCAGTAGTATCTCCGGAGGGGTGAGATACGAGCAGTACTTC. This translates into CASSISGGVRYEQYF.

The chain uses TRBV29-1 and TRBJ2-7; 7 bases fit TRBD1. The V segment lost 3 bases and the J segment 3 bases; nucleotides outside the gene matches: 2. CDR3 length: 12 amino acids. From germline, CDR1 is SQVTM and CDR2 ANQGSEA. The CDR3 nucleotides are TGCAGCGTTGAGGCAGGGGGCTACGAGCAGTACTTC. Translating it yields CSVEAGGYEQYF.

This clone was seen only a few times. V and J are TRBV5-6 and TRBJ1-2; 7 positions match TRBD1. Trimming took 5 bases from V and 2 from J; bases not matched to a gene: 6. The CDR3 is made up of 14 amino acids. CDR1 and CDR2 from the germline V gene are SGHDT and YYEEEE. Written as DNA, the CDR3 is TGTGCCAGCAGACCTCCACAGGGGAACTATGGCTACACCTTC. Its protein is CASRPPQGNYGYTF. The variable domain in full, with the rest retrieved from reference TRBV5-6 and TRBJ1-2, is DAGVTQSPTHLIKTRGQQVTLRCSPKSGHDTVSWYQQALGQGPQFIFQYYEEEERQRGNFPDRFSGHQFPNYSSELNVNALLLGDSALYLCASRPPQGNYGYTFGSGTRLTVV.

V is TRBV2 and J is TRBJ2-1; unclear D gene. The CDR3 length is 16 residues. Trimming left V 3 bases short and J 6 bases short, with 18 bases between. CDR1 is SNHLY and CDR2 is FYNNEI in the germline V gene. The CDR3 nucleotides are TGTGCCAGCAGTGATGGCAGGTTGGGTTTCCTCAATGAGCAGTTCTTC. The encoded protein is CASSDGRLGFLNEQFF.

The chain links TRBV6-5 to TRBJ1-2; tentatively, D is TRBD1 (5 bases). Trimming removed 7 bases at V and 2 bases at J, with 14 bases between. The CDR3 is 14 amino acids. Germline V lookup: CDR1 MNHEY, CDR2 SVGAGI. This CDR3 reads CASTPGGSNYGYTF. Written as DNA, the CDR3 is TGTGCCAGCACCCCCGGGGGTAGCAACTATGGCTACACCTTC.

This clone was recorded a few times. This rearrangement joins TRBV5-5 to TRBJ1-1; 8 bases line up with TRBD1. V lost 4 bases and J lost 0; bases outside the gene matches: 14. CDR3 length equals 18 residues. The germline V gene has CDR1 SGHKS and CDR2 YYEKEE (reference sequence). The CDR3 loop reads CASSPGTGSLGVNTEAFF. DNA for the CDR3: TGTGCCAGCAGCCCCGGGACAGGATCATTAGGGGTGAACACTGAAGCTTTCTTT.

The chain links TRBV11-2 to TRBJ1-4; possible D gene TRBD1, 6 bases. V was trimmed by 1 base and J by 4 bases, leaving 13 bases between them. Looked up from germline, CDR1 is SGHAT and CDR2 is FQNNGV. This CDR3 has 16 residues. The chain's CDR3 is CASSLGLGAVNEKLFF. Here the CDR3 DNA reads TGTGCCAGCAGCTTAGGGTTGGGGGCAGTTAATGAAAAACTGTTTTTT.

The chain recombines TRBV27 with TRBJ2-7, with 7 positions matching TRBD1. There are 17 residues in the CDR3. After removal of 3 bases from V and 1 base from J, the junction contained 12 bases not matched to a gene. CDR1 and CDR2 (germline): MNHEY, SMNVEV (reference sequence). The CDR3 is CASSFGARTGISYEQYF. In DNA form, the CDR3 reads TGTGCCAGCAGTTTTGGCGCCCGGACAGGAATATCCTACGAGCAGTACTTC.

CDR3 residues: CASSLEDRDVKSYF. CDR3 nucleotide sequence: TGTGCCAGCAGTTTGGAGGACAGGGACGTTAAATCGTACTTC. The genes are TRBV27 and TRBJ2-7; 8 bases align to TRBD1. V was pared by 3 bases and J by 12 bases, with 13 bases of the junction left unmatched. Per the germline V gene, CDR1 is MNHEY and CDR2 is SMNVEV (reference sequence). The length of the CDR3 is 14 residues.